A single TCR beta chain is shown here with its context. TCRdb redid the calling of the RT-PCR reads with MiXCR, one entry per CDR3 protein. The table records hundreds of thousands of distinct CDR3 sequences, 11% to 15% of them present only once. This entry belongs to a study of response to subunit inactivated influenza vaccine. The CDR3 has 15 residues. The germline CDR1 and CDR2 sequences are SQVTM and ANQGSEA. V dropped 4 bases and J dropped 5; count of bases not matched to a gene: 13. The sample consisted of PBMCs from blood, taken less than 15 days before vaccination. This chain joins TRBV29-1 and TRBJ2-7; 8 bases agree with TRBD2. The sequence was obtained from a man aged 50-59 years who received an inactivated influenza vaccine. The CDR3 sequence: CSVGLAGGFRNEQYF. The CDR3 region has the DNA TGCAGCGTTGGGCTAGCGGGTGGGTTTAGGAACGAGCAGTACTTC.